This is a list of T cell receptor beta chains from one sample in a study of spatial heterogeneity in lung cancer. In TCRdb, the 5' RACE reads were re-called with MiXCR into one record per CDR3 protein. Among fewer than 25,000 distinct CDR3 sequences listed, 3% to 3.5% were seen once. This sample comprised PBMCs, obtained at surgery. All receptors come from a female donor with early-stage non-small cell lung cancer. CDR3s include the opening cysteine and the closing phenylalanine or tryptophan. D genes are given only for firm matches. Size is stated for part of the rows, as once, few or many counts, or as a class when the clone is expanded.

many	TRBD1	TRBV28	TRBJ2-2	TGTGCCAGCATTACAGGGGACAACACCGGGGAGCTGTTTTTT	CASITGDNTGELFF
few	-	TRBV5-1	TRBJ2-1	TGCGCCAGCAGCTTTTTATACGGAGGGAGCTACAATGAGCAGTTCTTC	CASSFLYGGSYNEQFF
many	-	TRBV6-6	TRBJ2-1	TGTGCCAGCTTTGGAGTTCGGAGGAATGAGCAGTTCTTC	CASFGVRRNEQFF
medium-sized	TRBD2	TRBV28	TRBJ2-5	TGTGCCAGCAGGTCCGCGGGAGGGCGAGATATCCAGTACTTC	CASRSAGGRDIQYF
many	TRBD2	TRBV6-5	TRBJ2-3	TGTGCCAGCAGCGGACTAGCGGGGGATACGCAGTATTTT	CASSGLAGDTQYF
many	-	TRBV5-1	TRBJ2-3	TGCGCCAGCAGCCCAGACGTCGCAGATACGCAGTATTTT	CASSPDVADTQYF
many	-	TRBV28	TRBJ2-7	TGTGCCAGCAGGGACAGTCGAGGGTCCTACGAGCAGTACTTC	CASRDSRGSYEQYF
many	-	TRBV2	TRBJ1-5	TGTGCCAGCAGTGAAAGGGGGACGACCGATCGGGCCCAGCATTTT	CASSERGTTDRAQHF
many	-	TRBV5-1	TRBJ2-4	TGCGCCAGCAGCGAAAGGCCTGCCCTAGCCAAAAACATTCAGTACTTC	CASSERPALAKNIQYF
medium-sized	TRBD1	TRBV29-1	TRBJ1-5	TGCAGCGTTCGGACAGGGTCTAATCAGCCCCAGCATTTT	CSVRTGSNQPQHF
few	TRBD1	TRBV5-6	TRBJ2-7	TGTGCCAGCAGCGAACCGGGACAGGGAAGCTCCTACGAGCAGTACTTC	CASSEPGQGSSYEQYF
many	-	TRBV5-1	TRBJ1-6	TGCGCCAGCAGCTTGGGACAGCCTTCACCCCTCCACTTT	CASSLGQPSPLHF
many	-	TRBV5-1	TRBJ2-7	TGCGCCAGCAGCTTGGAGCCGATCTCCTACGAGCAGTACTTC	CASSLEPISYEQYF
few	TRBD2	TRBV27	TRBJ2-5	TGTGCCAGCAGTTATGCGGGAGTGGGAGAGACCCAGTACTTC	CASSYAGVGETQYF
-	TRBD2	TRBV7-9	TRBJ2-3	TGTGCCAGCAGCGAAAGGACTAGCGTTGTGACAGATACGCAGTATTTT	CASSERTSVVTDTQYF
many	TRBD2	TRBV24-1	TRBJ2-1	TGTGCCACCAGTGATCCCAGGGCTAGCGGGGCCAATGAGCAGTTCTTC	CATSDPRASGANEQFF
many	-	TRBV5-1	TRBJ2-4	TGCGCCAGCAGCTTACGGGGCTCGTCGGACATTCAGTACTTC	CASSLRGSSDIQYF
-	TRBD1	TRBV30	TRBJ2-7	TGTGCCTGGGGGACAGCCCCCTCCTACGAGCAGTACTTC	CAWGTAPSYEQYF
-	-	TRBV27	TRBJ1-1	TGTGCCAGCAGCTACGGACCGATTCAAGGAGGAACTGAAGCTTTCTTT	CASSYGPIQGGTEAFF
-	TRBD1	TRBV12-3/TRBV12-4	TRBJ1-4	TGTGCCAGCAGTTTACCACAGGGGGCGTACGTCTCAACTAATGAAAAACTGTTTTTT	CASSLPQGAYVSTNEKLFF
many	TRBD1	TRBV3-1	TRBJ1-6	TGTGCCAGCAGCTCACAGGGGGGGAATTCACCCCTCCACTTT	CASSSQGGNSPLHF
many	-	TRBV29-1	TRBJ1-2	TGCAGCGTTGAAGGGTCGGGGGGCAGGAACTATGGCTACACCTTC	CSVEGSGGRNYGYTF
many	-	TRBV20-1	TRBJ2-7	TGCAGTGGCAAGATGGGTAGTGACAGCTCCTACGAGCAGTACTTC	CSGKMGSDSSYEQYF
many	-	TRBV27	TRBJ2-7	TGTGCCAGCAGTTTCGGGACCCGAGGCGAGCAGTACTTC	CASSFGTRGEQYF
many	TRBD1	TRBV11-1	TRBJ2-7	TGTGCCAGCAGCCCAGGGGGCGTCGTCGGCAGCGAGCAGTACTTC	CASSPGGVVGSEQYF
many	TRBD2	TRBV27	TRBJ2-1	TGTGCCAGCAGCTCAAGGACTAGCGGGATTTACAATGAGCAGTTCTTC	CASSSRTSGIYNEQFF
-	-	TRBV20-1	TRBJ2-3	TGCAGTGCTAGGGGCCGGGACGTAAGCACAGATACGCAGTATTTT	CSARGRDVSTDTQYF
many	TRBD2	TRBV28	TRBJ2-7	TGTGCCAGCAGTTTATGGGTACTAGCGGGAGGGCCGGGGGAGCAGTACTTC	CASSLWVLAGGPGEQYF
many	TRBD1	TRBV29-1	TRBJ1-5	TGCAGCGTGGGGGACAGGGGCAACCAGCCCCAGCATTTT	CSVGDRGNQPQHF
many	TRBD1	TRBV30	TRBJ2-7	TGTGCCTGGTCCCGACAGGGACGAGCCTACGAGCAGTACTTC	CAWSRQGRAYEQYF
many	-	TRBV11-3	TRBJ2-2	TGTGCCAGCAGCTTAGACGAGACAACCGGGGAGCTGTTTTTT	CASSLDETTGELFF